This T cell receptor beta chain is from a study of T cell responses to AZD1222 COVID-19 vaccine. Some clones are missing from TCRdb's copy, which holds only in-frame ones; the method was immunoSEQ multiplex PCR. The sample has about 130,000 clones; around 83% are singletons. Pooled together were second doses at about 4 or about 12 weeks. Germline values: CDR1 SGHKS, CDR2 YYEKEE (reference sequence). The CDR3 runs to 14 residues. V lost 6 bases to trimming and J lost 4 bases; unmatched junction nucleotides: 7. Findings of the study overall: White British ancestry dominated among donors, who included more females, and clonal diversity was possibly underestimated. CD4 TCRs covered the whole spike, strongest at regions 160-218 and 743-854. Two AZD1222 administrations were followed by greater Spike-specific TCR breadth and depth.

Details on this clone: No antigen is known for it.

The sequencing here drew on peripheral blood, taken 28 days after the second AZD1222 dose. The sequence derives from an adult who received the AZD1222 COVID-19 vaccine. The chain recombines TRBV5-5 with TRBJ2-7; 10 nucleotides line up with TRBD1. The CDR3: CASTRDRGLYEQYF. CDR3 sequence (DNA): TGTGCCAGCACCCGGGACAGGGGCCTTTACGAGCAGTACTTC.